The entry that follows covers one TCR beta chain sequence. Its specific antigen is unknown. Base-call qualities are not available, and no considerably larger clone is one nucleotide away. This specimen comes from a study of beta chain features in type 1 diabetes (dated by TCRdb to 2016 to 2018). A note on the overall study: No differences in mean age, gender distribution, total cell number or subset yield were found between patients and healthy donors. Whereas all 30 or so donors provided naive and central memory subsets, regulatory and stem cell-like memory subsets were isolated from just 8 patients and roughly 8 healthy donors. In the study, recently diagnosed type 1 diabetes patients and matched healthy donors were compared on the TCRB repertoires of their sorted circulating CD4+ T cell subsets. A total of roughly 110 million sorted cells were examined across all samples, and the number of cells per subset was strongly correlated with RNA yield.

The entire amount of isolated RNA was reverse transcribed using the High Capacity cDNA Reverse Transcription Kit, so the sequenced TCRB transcripts were expressed ones. Deep immunoSEQ sequencing was applied to naive, central memory and regulatory T cell samples, giving an average of around 4 million total reads per sample. Sorted cells were lysed in RLT buffer and RNA was extracted with DNase-treated RNeasy Micro or Mini kits, depending on cell number. Each cell subset was processed on its own to prevent cross-contamination, while patient and healthy donor samples were processed together. TCRB sequences were amplified from cDNA with the immunoSEQ multiplex PCR, producing 87-bp fragments spanning the CDR3 region. Sequencing of the amplicons was performed on the Illumina HiSeq platform. As for how the authors treated the data: PCR bias was corrected computationally using synthetic template baselines, and reads within Hamming distance 2 were collapsed, with unmergeable singletons discarded. Reads were aligned to IMGT to assign V, D and J genes, CDR3 length, and insertions or deletions at six rearrangement sites. Within each subset, clonotype counts were normalized to sorted cell number, after which true diversity and Gini coefficients were computed with the tcR R package. The overlap coefficient, calculated on TCRB nucleotide sequences, was used to quantify repertoire sharing. As a proxy for the pre-selection repertoire, out-of-frame TCRB sequences from naive cells were analyzed. Not all clones reach the TCRdb copy of this immuneACCESS table, which keeps in-frame sequences only. Checked studies attribute under half of the gap to unresolved V genes and leave the rest unexplained. V, J and clone size are taken as reported in that table, and D and trimming were inferred from the DNA itself. Present in this sample are 850,000 to 900,000 clones, 15% to 20% of which were seen just once. Of the sample, 0.02% to 0.03% is held by the ten largest clones.

The CDR3, from cysteine to phenylalanine, totals 14 residues. Kept here is only the CDR3 DNA, which spans 42 bases and is read in frame from base 1. V gives up 1 base and J gives up 0 bases, and the segment between their germline ends measures 4 bases. As encoded in the germline V gene (reference sequence), CDR1 is SGHKS while CDR2 is YYEKEE. Each donor gave one peripheral blood draw, roughly 120 mL on average, collected into heparinised tubes. A BD FACSAria II and a panel including CD45RO, CCR7, CD25, CD127, CD95 and CD27 were used to sort naive, central memory, regulatory and stem cell-like memory CD4+ T cells. Every sorted population had a purity above 95%. Right away, PBMCs were isolated by Lymphoprep density gradient centrifugation and were stained directly, with no culture step. So that batch effects would be minimized, each experiment stained and sorted samples in pairs, pairing one healthy donor with one patient.

The study at large found these results: Naive, central memory and regulatory TCRB repertoires appeared more similar among patients than among healthy donors. Because cDNA rather than genomic DNA was sequenced, highly expressing activated cells could have been over-represented, although no difference in activation and CD3 levels was found between groups. Patients with type 1 diabetes made fewer insertions and deleted more nucleotides at VDJ recombination sites, implying thymic rearrangement abnormalities. Type 1 diabetes patients showed a moderate but significant shortening of TCRB CDR3 length in all four CD4+ subsets. Because the HLA sub-analyses included only small numbers of individuals, any influence of HLA type on TCRB rearrangement was left unresolved. Shorter templates might be favored by PCR, yet because patient and control samples were amplified and corrected together, any such skew would affect both groups equally.

The specimen was naive CD4+ T cells from blood. The cell subset or site tag for this specimen amounts to: true naive CD4+ T cells. The chain is assembled from TRBV5-5 and TRBJ1-4, with no D gene named confidently. This TCR was sampled from a woman between 18 and 29 years old in good health. The DNA sequence reads TGTGCCAGCAGCTTGACAACAACTAATGAAAAACTGTTTTTT. Its product reads: CASSLTTTNEKLFF. The variable domain in full, with residues beyond the CDR3 obtained from the reference TRBV5-5 and TRBJ1-4 genes, is DAGVTQSPTHLIKTRGQQVTLRCSPISGHKSVSWYQQVLGQGPQFIFQYYEKEERGRGNFPDRFSARQFPNYSSELNVNALLLGDSALYLCASSLTTTNEKLFFGSGTQLSVL.